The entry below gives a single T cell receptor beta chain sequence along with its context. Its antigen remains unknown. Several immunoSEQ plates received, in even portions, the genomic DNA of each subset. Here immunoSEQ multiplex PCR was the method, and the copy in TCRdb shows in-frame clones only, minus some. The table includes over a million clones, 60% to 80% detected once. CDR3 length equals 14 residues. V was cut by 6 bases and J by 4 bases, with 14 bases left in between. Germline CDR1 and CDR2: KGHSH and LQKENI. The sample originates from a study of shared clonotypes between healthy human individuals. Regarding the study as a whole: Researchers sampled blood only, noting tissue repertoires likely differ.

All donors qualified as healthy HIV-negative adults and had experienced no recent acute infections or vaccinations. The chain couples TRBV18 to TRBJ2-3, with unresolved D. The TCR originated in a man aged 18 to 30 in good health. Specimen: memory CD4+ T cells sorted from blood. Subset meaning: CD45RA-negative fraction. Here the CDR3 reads CASSPGRRPDTQYF. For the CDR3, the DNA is TGTGCCAGCTCCCCCGGACGACGCCCAGATACGCAGTATTTT.